The present T cell receptor (beta chain) was sequenced within a study of T cell responses to AZD1222 COVID-19 vaccine. Overall study findings and caveats: Clonal diversity may have been underestimated in mostly white British donors. It was only after the peak T cell response that any repertoires were sampled. Spike-specific TCR depth and breadth grew after two AZD1222 doses. The span of vaccine-associated CD4 TCRs extended across spike, with dominance at 160-218 and 743-854.

Repertoires were generated with immunoSEQ multiplex PCR, while TCRdb's copy carries only in-frame clones and drops some. Of about 78,000 clones listed, 87% are singletons. As regards this clone: Its antigen remains unidentified.

V was cut by 2 bases and J by 2 bases, with 9 bases left in between. The CDR3 has 14 residues. Germline V gene sequence: CDR1 SNHLY, CDR2 FYNNEI. This sequence was found in an adult in good health. The input for sequencing was peripheral blood, taken on day 0 of AZD1222 vaccination. The V and J genes are TRBV2 and TRBJ1-1; D is ambiguous. CDR3 amino acids: CASSERPKNTEAFF. Here the CDR3 DNA reads TGTGCCAGCAGTGAAAGGCCAAAAAACACTGAAGCTTTCTTT.